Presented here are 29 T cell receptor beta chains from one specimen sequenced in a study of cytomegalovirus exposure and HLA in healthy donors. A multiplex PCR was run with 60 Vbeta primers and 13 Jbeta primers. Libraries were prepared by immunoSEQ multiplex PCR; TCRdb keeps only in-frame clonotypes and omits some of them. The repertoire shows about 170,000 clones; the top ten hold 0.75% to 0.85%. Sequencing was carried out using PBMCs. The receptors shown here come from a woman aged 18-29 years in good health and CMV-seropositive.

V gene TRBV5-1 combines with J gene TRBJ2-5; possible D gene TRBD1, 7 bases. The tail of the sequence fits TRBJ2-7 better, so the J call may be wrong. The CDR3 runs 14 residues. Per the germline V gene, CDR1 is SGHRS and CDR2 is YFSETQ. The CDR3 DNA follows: TGCGCCAGCAGCTACCAGGGGGGAAGGTACGAGCAGTACTTC. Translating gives CASSYQGGRYEQYF.

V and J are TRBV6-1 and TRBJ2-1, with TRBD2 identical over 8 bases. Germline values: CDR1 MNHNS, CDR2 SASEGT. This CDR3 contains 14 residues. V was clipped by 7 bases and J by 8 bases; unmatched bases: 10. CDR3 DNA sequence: TGTGCCAGCAAACCCCAGCGGGAGACAGATGAGCAGTTCTTC. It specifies CASKPQRETDEQFF.

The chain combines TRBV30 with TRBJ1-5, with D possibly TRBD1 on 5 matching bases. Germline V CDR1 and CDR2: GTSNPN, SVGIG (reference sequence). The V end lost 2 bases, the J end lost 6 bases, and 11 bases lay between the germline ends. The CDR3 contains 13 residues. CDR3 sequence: CAWSRTPSQPQHF. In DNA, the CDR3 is TGTGCCTGGAGTCGGACACCTAGTCAGCCCCAGCATTTT.

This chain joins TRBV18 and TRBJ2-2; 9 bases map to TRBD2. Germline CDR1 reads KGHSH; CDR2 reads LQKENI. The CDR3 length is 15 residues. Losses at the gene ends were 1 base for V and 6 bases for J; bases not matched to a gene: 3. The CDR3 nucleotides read TGTGCCAGCTCACCACGGACTAGCGATTCCGGGGAGCTGTTTTTT. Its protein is CASSPRTSDSGELFF.

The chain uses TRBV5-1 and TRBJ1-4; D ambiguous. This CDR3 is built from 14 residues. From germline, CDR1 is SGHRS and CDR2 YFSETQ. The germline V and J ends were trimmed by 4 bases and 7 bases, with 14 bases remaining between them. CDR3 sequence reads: CASSRNFVGEKLFF. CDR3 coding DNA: TGCGCCAGCAGCCGTAACTTCGTCGGTGAAAAACTGTTTTTT.

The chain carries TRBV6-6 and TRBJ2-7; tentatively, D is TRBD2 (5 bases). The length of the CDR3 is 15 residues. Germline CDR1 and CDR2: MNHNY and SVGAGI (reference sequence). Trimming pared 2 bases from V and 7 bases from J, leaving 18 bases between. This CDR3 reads CASSYQGTSVEEQYF. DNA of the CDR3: TGTGCCAGCAGTTACCAAGGAACTAGTGTAGAGGAGCAGTACTTC.

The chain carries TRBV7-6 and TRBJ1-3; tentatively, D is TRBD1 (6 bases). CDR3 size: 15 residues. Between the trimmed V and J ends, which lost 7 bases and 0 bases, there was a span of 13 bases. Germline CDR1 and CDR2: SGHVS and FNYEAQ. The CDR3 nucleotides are TGTGCCAGCACCCGGACAGACAACTCTGGAAACACCATATATTTT. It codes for CASTRTDNSGNTIYF.

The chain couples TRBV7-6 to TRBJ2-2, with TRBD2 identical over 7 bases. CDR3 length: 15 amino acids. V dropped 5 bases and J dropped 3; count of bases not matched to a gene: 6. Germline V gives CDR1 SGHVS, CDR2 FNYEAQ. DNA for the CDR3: TGTGCCAGCAGCCCAGTGGGAGGGTACACCGGGGAGCTGTTTTTT. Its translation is CASSPVGGYTGELFF.

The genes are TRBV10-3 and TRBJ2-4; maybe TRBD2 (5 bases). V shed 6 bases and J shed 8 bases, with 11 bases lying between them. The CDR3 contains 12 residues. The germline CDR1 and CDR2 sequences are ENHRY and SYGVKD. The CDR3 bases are TGTGCCATCAGCCCCACTAGGGACATTCAGTACTTC. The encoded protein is CAISPTRDIQYF.

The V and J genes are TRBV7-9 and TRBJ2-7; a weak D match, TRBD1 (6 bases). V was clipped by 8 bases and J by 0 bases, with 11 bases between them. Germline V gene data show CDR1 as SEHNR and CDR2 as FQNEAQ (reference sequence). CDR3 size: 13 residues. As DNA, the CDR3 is TGTGCCAGCGCTCTACAGGGCTCCTACGAGCAGTACTTC. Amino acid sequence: CASALQGSYEQYF.

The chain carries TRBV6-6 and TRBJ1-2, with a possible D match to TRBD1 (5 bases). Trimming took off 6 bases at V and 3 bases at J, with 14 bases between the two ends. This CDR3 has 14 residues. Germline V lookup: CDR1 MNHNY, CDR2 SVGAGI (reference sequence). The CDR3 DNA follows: TGTGCCAGCAGGCCCAACAGGAATGACTATGGCTACACCTTC. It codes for CASRPNRNDYGYTF.

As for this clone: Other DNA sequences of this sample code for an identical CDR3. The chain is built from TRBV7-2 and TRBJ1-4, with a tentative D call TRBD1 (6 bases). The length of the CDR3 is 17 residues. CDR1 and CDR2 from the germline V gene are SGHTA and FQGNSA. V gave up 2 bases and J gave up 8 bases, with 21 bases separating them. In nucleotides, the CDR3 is TGTGCCAGCAGCTTAAGAGGGGTGCCAGGGGCTGGGGAAAAACTGTTTTTT. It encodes CASSLRGVPGAGEKLFF.

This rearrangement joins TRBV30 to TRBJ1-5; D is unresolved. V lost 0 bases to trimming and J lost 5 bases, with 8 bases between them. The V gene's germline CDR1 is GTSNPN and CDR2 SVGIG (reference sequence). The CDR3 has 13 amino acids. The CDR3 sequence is CAWSVGRDQPQHF. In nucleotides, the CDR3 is TGTGCCTGGAGTGTCGGGAGGGATCAGCCCCAGCATTTT. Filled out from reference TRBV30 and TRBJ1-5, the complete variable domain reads SQTIHQWPATLVQPVGSPLSLECTVEGTSNPNLYWYRQAAGRGLQLLFYSVGIGQISSEVPQNLSASRPQDRQFILSSKKLLLSDSGFYLCAWSVGRDQPQHFGDGTRLSIL.

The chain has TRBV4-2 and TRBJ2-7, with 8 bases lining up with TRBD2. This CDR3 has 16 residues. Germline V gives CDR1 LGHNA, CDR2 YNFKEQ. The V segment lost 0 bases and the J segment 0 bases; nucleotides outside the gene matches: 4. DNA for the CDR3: TGTGCCAGCAGCCAAGAACCAGCGGGAGTCTCCTACGAGCAGTACTTC. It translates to CASSQEPAGVSYEQYF.

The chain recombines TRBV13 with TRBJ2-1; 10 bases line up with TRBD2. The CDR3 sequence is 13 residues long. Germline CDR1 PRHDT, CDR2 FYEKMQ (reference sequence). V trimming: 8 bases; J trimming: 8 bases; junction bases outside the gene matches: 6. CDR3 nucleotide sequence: TGTGCCAGCGGGACTAGCGTCCGTCATGAGCAGTTCTTC. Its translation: CASGTSVRHEQFF. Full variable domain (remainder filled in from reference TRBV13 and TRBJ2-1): AAGVIQSPRHLIKEKRETATLKCYPIPRHDTVYWYQQGPGQDPQFLISFYEKMQSDKGSIPDRFSAQQFSDYHSELNMSSLELGDSALYFCASGTSVRHEQFFGPGTRLTVL.

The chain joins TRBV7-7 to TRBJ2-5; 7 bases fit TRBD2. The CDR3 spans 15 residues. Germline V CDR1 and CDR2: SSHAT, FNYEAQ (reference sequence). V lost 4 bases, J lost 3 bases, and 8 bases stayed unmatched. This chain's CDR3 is CASSSSGGRKETQYF. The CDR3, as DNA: TGTGCCAGCAGCTCGTCGGGGGGAAGGAAAGAGACCCAGTACTTC.

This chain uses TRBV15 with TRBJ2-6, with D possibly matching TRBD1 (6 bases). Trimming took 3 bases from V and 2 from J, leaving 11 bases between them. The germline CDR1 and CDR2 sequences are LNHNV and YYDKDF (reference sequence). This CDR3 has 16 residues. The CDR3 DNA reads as TGTGCCACCAGCAGTGACCGACAGGCTGGGGCCAACGTCCTGACTTTC. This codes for CATSSDRQAGANVLTF.

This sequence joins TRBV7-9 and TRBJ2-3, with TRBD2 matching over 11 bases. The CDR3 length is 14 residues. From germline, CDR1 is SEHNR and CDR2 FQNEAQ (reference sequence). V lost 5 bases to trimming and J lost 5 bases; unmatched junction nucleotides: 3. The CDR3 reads CASSIGTSGDTQYF. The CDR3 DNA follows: TGTGCCAGCAGCATCGGGACTAGCGGAGATACGCAGTATTTT.

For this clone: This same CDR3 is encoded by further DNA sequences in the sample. CDR3 sequence (DNA): TGCGCCAGCAGCTTGGTTGGTGGAGACACTGAAGCTTTCTTT. This sequence encodes CASSLVGGDTEAFF. This chain uses TRBV5-1 with TRBJ1-1; no reliable D call. Germline V gene lookup returns CDR1 SGHRS and CDR2 YFSETQ. The CDR3 has 14 amino acids. The V gene lost 0 bases and the J gene lost 3 bases, with 9 bases spanning the gap. The variable domain in full, with the rest retrieved from reference TRBV5-1 and TRBJ1-1, is KAGVTQTPRYLIKTRGQQVTLSCSPISGHRSVSWYQQTPGQGLQFLFEYFSETQRNKGNFPGRFSGRQFSNSRSEMNVSTLELGDSALYLCASSLVGGDTEAFFGQGTRLTVV.

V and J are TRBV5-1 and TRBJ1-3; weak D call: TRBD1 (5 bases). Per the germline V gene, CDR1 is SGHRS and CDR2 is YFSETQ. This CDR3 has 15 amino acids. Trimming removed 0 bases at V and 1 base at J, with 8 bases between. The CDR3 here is CASSLVSGSGNTIYF. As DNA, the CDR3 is TGCGCCAGCAGCTTGGTCTCAGGGTCTGGAAACACCATATATTTT.

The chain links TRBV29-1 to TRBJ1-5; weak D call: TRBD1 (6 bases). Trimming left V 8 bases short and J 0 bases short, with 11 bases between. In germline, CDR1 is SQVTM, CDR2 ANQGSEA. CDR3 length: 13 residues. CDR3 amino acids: CSYGTNSNQPQHF. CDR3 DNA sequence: TGCAGCTACGGGACAAATAGCAATCAGCCCCAGCATTTT.

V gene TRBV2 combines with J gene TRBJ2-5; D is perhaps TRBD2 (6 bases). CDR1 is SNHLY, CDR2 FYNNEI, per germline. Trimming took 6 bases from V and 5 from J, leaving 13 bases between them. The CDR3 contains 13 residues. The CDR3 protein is CASRMGGRETQYF. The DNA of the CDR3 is TGTGCCAGCAGGATGGGAGGTCGGGAGACCCAGTACTTC.

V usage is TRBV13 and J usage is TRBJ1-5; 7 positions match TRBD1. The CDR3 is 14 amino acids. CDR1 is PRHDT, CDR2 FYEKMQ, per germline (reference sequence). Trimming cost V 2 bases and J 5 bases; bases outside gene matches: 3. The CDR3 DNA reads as TGTGCCAGCAGCTTAAGAGGGGGCTATCAGCCCCAGCATTTT. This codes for CASSLRGGYQPQHF. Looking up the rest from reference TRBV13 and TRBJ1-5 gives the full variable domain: AAGVIQSPRHLIKEKRETATLKCYPIPRHDTVYWYQQGPGQDPQFLISFYEKMQSDKGSIPDRFSAQQFSDYHSELNMSSLELGDSALYFCASSLRGGYQPQHFGDGTRLSIL.

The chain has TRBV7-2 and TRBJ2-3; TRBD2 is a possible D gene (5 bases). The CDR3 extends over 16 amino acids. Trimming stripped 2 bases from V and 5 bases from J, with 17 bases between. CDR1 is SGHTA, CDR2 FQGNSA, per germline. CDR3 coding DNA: TGTGCCAGCAGCTTAAATATCGGGGAACGGGGAGATACGCAGTATTTT. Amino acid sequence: CASSLNIGERGDTQYF.

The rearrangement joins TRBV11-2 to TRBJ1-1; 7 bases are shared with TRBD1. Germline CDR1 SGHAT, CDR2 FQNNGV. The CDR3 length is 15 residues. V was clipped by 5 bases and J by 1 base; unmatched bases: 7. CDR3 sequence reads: CASSLRGTANTEAFF. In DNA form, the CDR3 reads TGTGCCAGCAGCCTCAGAGGGACAGCGAACACTGAAGCTTTCTTT.

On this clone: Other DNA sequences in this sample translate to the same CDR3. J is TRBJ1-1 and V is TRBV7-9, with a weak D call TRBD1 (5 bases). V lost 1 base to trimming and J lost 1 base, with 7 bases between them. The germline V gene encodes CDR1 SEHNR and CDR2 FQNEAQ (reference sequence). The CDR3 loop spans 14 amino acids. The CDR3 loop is CASSLGGRNTEAFF. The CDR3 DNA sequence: TGTGCCAGCAGCTTAGGGGGCCGGAACACTGAAGCTTTCTTT. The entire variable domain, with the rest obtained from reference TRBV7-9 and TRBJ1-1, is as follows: DTGVSQNPRHKITKRGQNVTFRCDPISEHNRLYWYRQTLGQGPEFLTYFQNEAQLEKSRLLSDRFSAERPKGSFSTLEIQRTEQGDSAMYLCASSLGGRNTEAFFGQGTRLTVV.

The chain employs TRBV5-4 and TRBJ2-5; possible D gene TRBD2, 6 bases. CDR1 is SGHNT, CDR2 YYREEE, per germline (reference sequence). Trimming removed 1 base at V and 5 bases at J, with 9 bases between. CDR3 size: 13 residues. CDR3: CASSLWGRETQYF. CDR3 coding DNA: TGTGCCAGCAGCTTGTGGGGGAGGGAGACCCAGTACTTC.

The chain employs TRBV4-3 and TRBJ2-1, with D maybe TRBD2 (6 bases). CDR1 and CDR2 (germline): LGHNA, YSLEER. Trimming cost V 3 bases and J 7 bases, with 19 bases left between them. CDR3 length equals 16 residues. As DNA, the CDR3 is TGCGCCAGCAGCCAGTTACACGGGGGTTTTGGGAATGAGCAGTTCTTC. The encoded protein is CASSQLHGGFGNEQFF.

As DNA, the CDR3 is TGTGCCAGCAGCTTAGAGACAGGCAGCACCGGGGAGCTGTTTTTT. It specifies CASSLETGSTGELFF. The chain uses TRBV7-6 and TRBJ2-2, with D possibly matching TRBD1 (6 bases). CDR3 length equals 15 residues. Trimming removed 1 base from V and 4 bases from J, with 10 bases in between. Germline CDR1 reads SGHVS; CDR2 reads FNYEAQ. Looking up the rest from reference TRBV7-6 and TRBJ2-2 gives the full variable domain: GAGVSQSPRYKVTKRGQDVALRCDPISGHVSLYWYRQALGQGPEFLTYFNYEAQQDKSGLPNDRFSAERPEGSISTLTIQRTEQRDSAMYRCASSLETGSTGELFFGEGSRLTVL.